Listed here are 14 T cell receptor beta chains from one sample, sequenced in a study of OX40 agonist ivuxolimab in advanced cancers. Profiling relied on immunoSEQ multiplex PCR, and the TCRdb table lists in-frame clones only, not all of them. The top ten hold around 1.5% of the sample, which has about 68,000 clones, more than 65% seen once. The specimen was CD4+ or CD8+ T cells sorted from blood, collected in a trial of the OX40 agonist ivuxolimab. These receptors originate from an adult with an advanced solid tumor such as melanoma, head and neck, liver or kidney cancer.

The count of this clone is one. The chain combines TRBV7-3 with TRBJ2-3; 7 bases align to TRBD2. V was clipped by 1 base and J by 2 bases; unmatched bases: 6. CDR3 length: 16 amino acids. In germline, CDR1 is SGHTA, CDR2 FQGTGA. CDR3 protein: CASSLMGGSFTDTQYF. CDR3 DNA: TGTGCCAGCAGCTTAATGGGGGGGTCCTTCACAGATACGCAGTATTTT. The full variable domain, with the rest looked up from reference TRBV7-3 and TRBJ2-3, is GAGVSQTPSNKVTEKGKYVELRCDPISGHTALYWYRQSLGQGPEFLIYFQGTGAADDSGLPNDRFFAVRPEGSVSTLKIQRTERGDSAVYLCASSLMGGSFTDTQYFGPGTRLTVL.

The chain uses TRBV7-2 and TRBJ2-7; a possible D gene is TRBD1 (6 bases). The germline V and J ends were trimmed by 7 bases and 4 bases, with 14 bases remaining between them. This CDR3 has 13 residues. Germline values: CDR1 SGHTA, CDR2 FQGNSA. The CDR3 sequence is CASNRDPTYEQYF. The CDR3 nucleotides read TGTGCCAGCAACAGGGATCCCACTTACGAGCAGTACTTC.

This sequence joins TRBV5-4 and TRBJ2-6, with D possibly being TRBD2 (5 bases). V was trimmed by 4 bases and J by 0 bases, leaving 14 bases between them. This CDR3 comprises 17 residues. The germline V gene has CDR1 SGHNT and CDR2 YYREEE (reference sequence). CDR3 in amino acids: CASSPGRGYSGANVLTF. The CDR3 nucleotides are TGTGCCAGCAGCCCTGGGAGAGGCTACTCTGGGGCCAACGTCCTGACTTTC.

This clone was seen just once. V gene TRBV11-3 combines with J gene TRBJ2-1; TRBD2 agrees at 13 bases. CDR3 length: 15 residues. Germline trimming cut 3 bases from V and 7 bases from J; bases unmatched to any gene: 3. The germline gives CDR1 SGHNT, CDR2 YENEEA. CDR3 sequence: CASSFGTSGTNEQFF. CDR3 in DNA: TGTGCCAGCAGCTTCGGGACTAGCGGGACAAATGAGCAGTTCTTC.

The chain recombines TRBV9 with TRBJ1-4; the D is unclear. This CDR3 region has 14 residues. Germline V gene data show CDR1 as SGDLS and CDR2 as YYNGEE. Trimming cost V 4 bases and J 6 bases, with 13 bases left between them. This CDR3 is CASSPRQLDEKLFF. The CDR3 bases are TGTGCCAGCAGCCCCCGGCAGCTGGATGAAAAACTGTTTTTT.

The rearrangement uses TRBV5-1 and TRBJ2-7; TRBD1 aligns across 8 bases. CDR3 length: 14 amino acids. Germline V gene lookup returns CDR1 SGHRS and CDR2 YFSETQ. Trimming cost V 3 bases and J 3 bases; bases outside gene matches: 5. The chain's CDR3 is CASSSLGQGYEQYF. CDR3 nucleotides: TGCGCCAGCAGCTCCCTCGGACAGGGCTACGAGCAGTACTTC.

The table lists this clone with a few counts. CDR3 in amino acids: CASMGTGQGIGYTF. The CDR3 region has the DNA TGTGCCAGTATGGGTACGGGACAGGGGATTGGCTACACCTTC. V is TRBV19 and J is TRBJ1-2; 10 bases are a match to TRBD1. The CDR3 has 14 residues. Germline CDR1 and CDR2: LNHDA and SQIVND (reference sequence). J gave up 7 bases and V 7 bases, and 9 bases lay outside the gene matches. The entire variable domain, with the rest obtained from reference TRBV19 and TRBJ1-2, is as follows: DGGITQSPKYLFRKEGQNVTLSCEQNLNHDAMYWYRQDPGQGLRLIYYSQIVNDFQKGDIAEGYSVSREKKESFPLTVTSAQKNPTAFYLCASMGTGQGIGYTFGSGTRLTVV.

The CDR3 DNA follows: TGTGCCAGCAGTGATCAGGGGGCTATAAATCAGCCCCAGCATTTT. It yields the protein CASSDQGAINQPQHF. J is TRBJ1-5 and V is TRBV2; 8 bases match TRBD1. This CDR3 is 15 amino acids long. The J segment lost 4 bases and the V segment lost 3 bases, leaving 5 bases of the junction unmatched. Per germline, CDR1 SNHLY and CDR2 FYNNEI.

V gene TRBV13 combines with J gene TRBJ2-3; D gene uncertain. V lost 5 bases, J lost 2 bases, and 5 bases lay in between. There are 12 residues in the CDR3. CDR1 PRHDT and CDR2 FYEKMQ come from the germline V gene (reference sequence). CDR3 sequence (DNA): TGTGCCAGCAGCCCAAACACAGATACGCAGTATTTT. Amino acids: CASSPNTDTQYF. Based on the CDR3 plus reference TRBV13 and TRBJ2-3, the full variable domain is AAGVIQSPRHLIKEKRETATLKCYPIPRHDTVYWYQQGPGQDPQFLISFYEKMQSDKGSIPDRFSAQQFSDYHSELNMSSLELGDSALYFCASSPNTDTQYFGPGTRLTVL.

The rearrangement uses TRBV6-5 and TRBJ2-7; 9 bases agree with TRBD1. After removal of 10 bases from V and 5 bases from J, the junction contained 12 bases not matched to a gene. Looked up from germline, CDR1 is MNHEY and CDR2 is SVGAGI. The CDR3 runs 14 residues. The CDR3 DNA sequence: TGTGCCACCGTCGGACAGGGGCTCTTGGACGAGCAGTACTTC. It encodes CATVGQGLLDEQYF.

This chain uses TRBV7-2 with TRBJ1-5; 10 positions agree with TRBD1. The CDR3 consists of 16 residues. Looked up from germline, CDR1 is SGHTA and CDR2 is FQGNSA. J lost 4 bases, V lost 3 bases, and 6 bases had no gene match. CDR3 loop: CASSFQGQGSNQPQHF. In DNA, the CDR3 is TGTGCCAGCAGCTTCCAGGGACAGGGGTCGAATCAGCCCCAGCATTTT. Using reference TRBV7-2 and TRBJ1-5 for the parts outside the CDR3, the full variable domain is GAGVSQSPSNKVTEKGKDVELRCDPISGHTALYWYRQSLGQGLEFLIYFQGNSAPDKSGLPSDRFSAERTGGSVSTLTIQRTQQEDSAVYLCASSFQGQGSNQPQHFGDGTRLSIL.

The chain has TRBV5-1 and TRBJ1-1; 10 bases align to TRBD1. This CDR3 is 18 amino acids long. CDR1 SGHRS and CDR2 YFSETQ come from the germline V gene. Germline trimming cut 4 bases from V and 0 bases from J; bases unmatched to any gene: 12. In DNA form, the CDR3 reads TGCGCCAGCAGCCCGGAGGTTGGACAGGGGGGCTTGAACACTGAAGCTTTCTTT. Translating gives CASSPEVGQGGLNTEAFF. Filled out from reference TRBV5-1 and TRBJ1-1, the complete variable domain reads KAGVTQTPRYLIKTRGQQVTLSCSPISGHRSVSWYQQTPGQGLQFLFEYFSETQRNKGNFPGRFSGRQFSNSRSEMNVSTLELGDSALYLCASSPEVGQGGLNTEAFFGQGTRLTVV.

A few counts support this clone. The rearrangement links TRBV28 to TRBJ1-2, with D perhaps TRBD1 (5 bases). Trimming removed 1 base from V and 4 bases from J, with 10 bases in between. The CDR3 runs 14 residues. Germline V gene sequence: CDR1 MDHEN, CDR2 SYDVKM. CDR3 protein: CASSLSGWVYGYTF. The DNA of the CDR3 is TGTGCCAGCAGTTTATCAGGGTGGGTCTATGGCTACACCTTC.

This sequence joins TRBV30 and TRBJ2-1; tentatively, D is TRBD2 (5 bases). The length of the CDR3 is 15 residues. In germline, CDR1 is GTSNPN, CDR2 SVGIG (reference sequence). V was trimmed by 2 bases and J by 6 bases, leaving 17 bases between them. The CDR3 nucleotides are TGTGCCTGGAGTCGGAGTCTACTAGTCTCCAATGAGCAGTTCTTC. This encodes CAWSRSLLVSNEQFF.